Sequencing of this TCR beta chain was carried out in a study of vaccination and CD4 T cells after COVID-19. Across the study: The authors used overlapping spike peptides from SARS-CoV-2, HCoV-NL63, HCoV-OC43 and HCoV-229E to stimulate cells. General study points: Analysis of convalescent patients found that 304 of 307 vaccine-specific clones were spike mono-reactive.

The V gene lost 2 bases and the J gene lost 3 bases, with 7 bases spanning the gap. The CDR3 is 13 residues long. Looked up from germline, CDR1 is LNHNV and CDR2 is YYDKDF (reference sequence). A word on this clonotype: The antigen remains undetermined.

Cultured CD4+ T cell DNA was sequenced using the Oncomine TCR Beta short-read assay. TCRdb re-called the PCR reads through MiXCR, storing one row per CDR3 protein. This sample has around 21,000 distinct CDR3 sequences; about 56% occur once, and the top ten carry 6.5% to 9%. The treatment is: roughly 11-day PBMC culture with coronavirus spike peptide pools or control peptides (ViraFEST assay). Per well, around 2 million PBMCs were cultured in the presence of 9 to 10 IU/ml IL-2 and roughly 10 ug/ml peptide pools. This chain uses TRBV15 with TRBJ2-5; D is undetermined. The TCR was taken from a human donor who had recovered from COVID-19. Sequencing was performed on CD4+ T cells from blood, cultured in vitro. CDR3 in DNA: TGTGCCACCAGCAGATGGGTAGAAGAGACCCAGTACTTC. It is translated as CATSRWVEETQYF.